The rows below give T cell receptor beta chains drawn from one sample of a study of blood T cell repertoires in COVID-19. Here immunoSEQ multiplex PCR was the method, and the copy in TCRdb shows in-frame clones only, minus some. The sample has 250,000 to 300,000 clones; 86% are singletons. The sample comprised PBMCs or T cells enriched from blood (not recorded which). The receptors here all came from a man aged 18 to 30 who had recovered from COVID-19. The CDR3 runs from the conserved cysteine through the conserved F or W. A D gene is named only where the DNA matches it firmly. Where a row states a size, it is once, few, many or the class of an expanded clone; other rows omit it.

clone_size	j_call	d_call	v_call	cdr3_nt	cdr3_aa
NA	TRBJ2-2	NA	TRBV24-1	TGTGCCACCAGTGACCACGGGTCTTCGGGCACCGGGGAGCTGTTTTTT	CATSDHGSSGTGELFF
NA	TRBJ2-7	NA	TRBV24-1	TGTGCCACCTTAGGCCGGGACAAGTCCTACGAGCAGTACTTC	CATLGRDKSYEQYF
NA	TRBJ2-1	TRBD2	TRBV3-1/TRBV3-2	TGTGCCAGCAGCCAAGGCGGGAGCTTTCGCAATGAGCAGTTCTTC	CASSQGGSFRNEQFF
once	TRBJ2-1	TRBD2	TRBV12-3/TRBV12-4	TGTGCCAGCAGAGGACTAGACAATGAGCAGTTCTTC	CASRGLDNEQFF
NA	TRBJ2-7	NA	TRBV6-5	TGTGCCAGCAGCCGAGATCGCCACGAGCAGTACTTC	CASSRDRHEQYF
NA	TRBJ1-1	TRBD1	TRBV11-2	TGTGCCAGCAGCGGGACAGCTTCCGAAGCTTTCTTT	CASSGTASEAFF
NA	TRBJ2-3	NA	TRBV6-4	TGTGCCAGCAGCGCGGAGCAGGGTACAGATACGCAGTATTTT	CASSAEQGTDTQYF
NA	TRBJ2-2	NA	TRBV29-1	TGCAGCGTTGCCGGGACTTCGAACACCGGGGAGCTGTTTTTT	CSVAGTSNTGELFF
NA	TRBJ1-6	NA	TRBV3-1/TRBV3-2	TGTGCCAGCAGCCAAGATGGGGGGGCCGGTGGTTCACCCCTCCACTTT	CASSQDGGAGGSPLHF
NA	TRBJ2-7	NA	TRBV11-2	TGTGCCAGCAGCTTAACCACTGCGCAGCAGTACTTC	CASSLTTAQQYF
NA	TRBJ2-3	NA	TRBV28	TGTGCCAGCAGTTTAGTCTCGACAGATACGCAGTATTTT	CASSLVSTDTQYF
NA	TRBJ2-5	TRBD2	TRBV4-2	TGTGCCAGCAGCCAGGGGGGAGCGGGGGGACGGGAGACCCAGTACTTC	CASSQGGAGGRETQYF
few	TRBJ2-1	TRBD2	TRBV24-1	TGTGCCACCAGGGGGAGAGGACTAGACTACAATGAGCAGTTCTTC	CATRGRGLDYNEQFF
NA	TRBJ1-6	NA	TRBV5-1	TGCGCCAGCAGCTTGGCAGGGATTTCGGCCCTCCACTTT	CASSLAGISALHF
NA	TRBJ1-1	TRBD1	TRBV7-8	TGTGCCAGCAGTTACAGGGGTACTGAAGCTTTCTTT	CASSYRGTEAFF
NA	TRBJ1-5	NA	TRBV6-5	TGTGCCAGCAGTCCGCGGGATAATCAGCCCCAGCATTTT	CASSPRDNQPQHF
NA	TRBJ2-1	NA	TRBV9	TGTGCCAGCAGCGTAGGGGGGGAGGCCTCCTACAATGAGCAGTTCTTC	CASSVGGEASYNEQFF
NA	TRBJ1-2	TRBD1	TRBV5-1	TGCGCCAGCAGCCCCTCGACAGGGAGCGGTGGCTACACCTTC	CASSPSTGSGGYTF
NA	TRBJ1-5	NA	TRBV19	TGTGCCAGTAGTATAGTTGGGAGAAGCAATCAGCCCCAGCATTTT	CASSIVGRSNQPQHF
NA	TRBJ1-1	NA	TRBV18	TGTGCCAGCTCACCTCCCGGGACAAAGAGCACTGAAGCTTTCTTT	CASSPPGTKSTEAFF
NA	TRBJ2-7	TRBD1	TRBV6-5	TGTGCCAGCAGCCGGGACAGTCCCTACGAGCAGTACTTC	CASSRDSPYEQYF
NA	TRBJ1-4	TRBD1	TRBV15	TGTGCCACCAGCAGAGACCGGGACAGGGTTGAAAAACTGTTTTTT	CATSRDRDRVEKLFF
NA	TRBJ1-1	NA	TRBV5-1	TGCGCCAGCAGCTTGGGAGGGCAGGTGGGAGCTTTCTTT	CASSLGGQVGAFF
NA	TRBJ2-3	NA	TRBV9	TGTGCCAGCAGCGCGCGGTTCTCGGATACGCAGTATTTT	CASSARFSDTQYF
NA	TRBJ1-1	TRBD1	TRBV5-1	TGCGCCAGCAGCAGGGACAGGGGTCAGACTGAAGCTTTCTTT	CASSRDRGQTEAFF
NA	TRBJ2-7	NA	TRBV13	TGTGCCAGCAGCTTCACCGGGACTCGAGCCTACGAGCAGTACTTC	CASSFTGTRAYEQYF
NA	TRBJ1-2	TRBD1	TRBV5-1	TGCGCCAGCAGCTTGGCGTTGGGACAGGATTATGGCTACACCTTC	CASSLALGQDYGYTF
NA	TRBJ1-6	NA	TRBV7-9	TGTGCCAGCAGCTTAGGAGCTAATTCACCCCTCCACTTT	CASSLGANSPLHF
NA	TRBJ1-5	NA	TRBV2	TGTGCCAGCAGTCCACAGGGTAATCAGCCCCAGCATTTT	CASSPQGNQPQHF
NA	TRBJ1-2	TRBD1	TRBV5-1	TGCGCCAGCAGCTCCGGAGGGACAGGGAACTATGGCTACACCTTC	CASSSGGTGNYGYTF
NA	TRBJ1-4	TRBD1	TRBV13	TGTGCCAGCAGCTTAGGCCCTCAGACAGGGAATGAAAAACTGTTTTTT	CASSLGPQTGNEKLFF
NA	TRBJ2-5	TRBD2	TRBV6-5	TGTGCCAGCGGCCGGGAGGCCAGGGAGACCCAGTACTTC	CASGREARETQYF
NA	TRBJ1-3	NA	TRBV10-3	TGTGCCATCAGTGAGTCTTGGGGGACATTTGGAAACACCATATATTTT	CAISESWGTFGNTIYF
NA	TRBJ1-5	NA	TRBV7-9	TGTGCCAGCAGCTTAGGGGAAGGGGCTCAGCCCCAGCATTTT	CASSLGEGAQPQHF
NA	TRBJ1-1	TRBD1	TRBV6-5	TGTGCCAGCAGTTACGGGGGACAGGGCACTGAAGCTTTCTTT	CASSYGGQGTEAFF
NA	TRBJ1-1	NA	TRBV9	TGTGCCAGCAGCGTACAGGTCATGAACACTGAAGCTTTCTTT	CASSVQVMNTEAFF
few	TRBJ1-2	NA	TRBV6-5	TGTGCCAGCAGATCCTACGTACCGGATGGCTACACCTTC	CASRSYVPDGYTF
NA	TRBJ2-7	TRBD1	TRBV5-1	TGCGCCAGCAGCTCCCCCCGGGACAGGGGGTACGAGCAGTACTTC	CASSSPRDRGYEQYF
NA	TRBJ1-5	NA	TRBV7-8	TGTGCCAGCAGCTTAGCCAGATACAATCAGCCCCAGCATTTT	CASSLARYNQPQHF
NA	TRBJ2-7	TRBD2	TRBV19	TGTGCCAGTAGTTCTCTTGGACTAGCGGGGGGCGAGCAGTACTTC	CASSSLGLAGGEQYF
NA	TRBJ2-1	NA	TRBV4-1	TGCGCCAGCAGCCCCCATCCGAGGGAGCAGTTCTTC	CASSPHPREQFF
NA	TRBJ1-2	TRBD1	TRBV9	TGTGCCAGCAGCAGATCGACAGGGCCCTATGGCTACACCTTC	CASSRSTGPYGYTF
once	TRBJ2-2	NA	TRBV19	TGTGCCAGTGAGGGACAGAACACCGGGGAGCTGTTTTTT	CASEGQNTGELFF
NA	TRBJ1-3	TRBD1	TRBV5-5	TGTGCCAGCAGCGAAGGGACAGCCTCTGGAAACACCATATATTTT	CASSEGTASGNTIYF
few	TRBJ2-4	TRBD2	TRBV11-3	TGTGCCAGCAGCTTAGGGACTAGCGGGAGAAGCTACTTC	CASSLGTSGRSYF
NA	TRBJ1-4	NA	TRBV5-1	TGCGCCAGCAGCTTGGACAGTACTAATGAAAAACTGTTTTTT	CASSLDSTNEKLFF
NA	TRBJ1-3	NA	TRBV3-1/TRBV3-2	TGTGCCAGCAGCCCGGTGACAGAGAGAAACACCATATATTTT	CASSPVTERNTIYF
few	TRBJ1-2	NA	TRBV6-5	TGTGCCAGCAGTCCCCGACAGACGGGTGGCTACACCTTC	CASSPRQTGGYTF
NA	TRBJ1-2	NA	TRBV7-2	TGTGCCAGCAGCTTAGGCCAGGGGCAGTTCTATGGCTACACCTTC	CASSLGQGQFYGYTF
NA	TRBJ2-3	NA	TRBV5-1	TGCGCCATCGCGGGCCAGCCACAACAACGGGATACGCAGTATTTT	CAIAGQPQQRDTQYF
NA	TRBJ2-2	TRBD2	TRBV5-1	TGCGCCAGCAGCTTGGAAAGTCGGCTAGCGGGGAACACCGGGGAGCTGTTTTTT	CASSLESRLAGNTGELFF
NA	TRBJ1-2	NA	TRBV24-1	TGTGCCACCAGTGACCTAGGGCAGGGGACTGGCTACACCTTC	CATSDLGQGTGYTF
few	TRBJ1-3	NA	TRBV11-2	TGTGCCAGCAGCTTAGTCCCCCCGTCCGGAAACACCATATATTTT	CASSLVPPSGNTIYF
NA	TRBJ1-2	TRBD1	TRBV28	TGTGCCAGCAGTTCCTTGGGACAGCCCTTCTATGGCTACACCTTC	CASSSLGQPFYGYTF